A single sample gave rise to the 24 T cell receptor beta chains below, sequenced in a study of cytomegalovirus exposure and HLA in healthy donors. The PCR made use of 60 Vbeta and 13 Jbeta primers. Only in-frame clones appear in the TCRdb table, and some are missing; sequencing was by immunoSEQ multiplex PCR. In the table there are under 250,000 clones, over 70% of which are singletons. The source material was PBMCs. These receptors came from a woman aged 55-75 years in good health and CMV-seropositive.

This CDR3 is CASSPQGKETQYF. The CDR3 DNA reads TGTGCCAGCAGCCCACAGGGGAAAGAGACCCAGTACTTC. The gene calls are TRBV21-1 and TRBJ2-5; TRBD1 reflects the table's D call only, with no check against the DNA. TRBV21-1 is a documented pseudogene. This CDR3 has 13 amino acids.

CDR3 sequence (DNA): TGTGCCAGCGAGACTAGCGGGAAATACTCCTACGAGCAGTACTTC. Protein: CASETSGKYSYEQYF. The chain is built from TRBV7-9 and TRBJ2-7, with 11 bases fitting TRBD2. The J segment lost 0 bases and the V segment lost 8 bases, leaving 6 bases of the junction unmatched. Germline V gene data show CDR1 as SEHNR and CDR2 as FQNEAQ (reference sequence). The CDR3 covers 15 residues.

V gene TRBV4-1 combines with J gene TRBJ2-3; D unresolved. The CDR3 contains 16 residues. With 0 bases removed from V and 4 bases from J, the gap between germline ends came to 14 bases. Germline V gives CDR1 MGHRA, CDR2 YSYEKL. The CDR3 DNA follows: TGCGCCAGCAGCCAAGATCGGTTGCGCAGGCCAGATACGCAGTATTTT. Amino acid sequence: CASSQDRLRRPDTQYF.

The J gene is TRBJ1-4, the V gene TRBV2; the D gene is possibly TRBD1 (5 bases). V dropped 7 bases and J dropped 8 bases, with 17 bases sitting between them. This CDR3 spans 14 amino acids. Germline V gene data show CDR1 as SNHLY and CDR2 as FYNNEI. CDR3 residues: CASTSLRVGEKLFF. CDR3 nucleotide sequence: TGTGCCAGCACCTCTCTCAGGGTAGGCGAAAAACTGTTTTTT.

The chain uses TRBV25-1 and TRBJ1-3; a weak D match, TRBD1 (5 bases). CDR3 length equals 15 residues. V was cut by 6 bases and J by 0 bases, with 12 bases left in between. CDR1 is MGHDK and CDR2 is SYGVNS in the germline V gene. CDR3 protein: CASSLRGVSGNTIYF. CDR3 coding DNA: TGTGCCAGCAGCCTTCGGGGGGTCTCTGGAAACACCATATATTTT.

The V gene is TRBV6-6, the J gene TRBJ2-5, with 11 bases fitting TRBD2. V gave up 5 bases and J gave up 4 bases; unmatched junction bases: 6. The CDR3 is made up of 15 amino acids. Germline values: CDR1 MNHNY, CDR2 SVGAGI (reference sequence). In DNA, the CDR3 is TGTGCCAGCAGTCCCCCCGGGACTAGCGGAGAGACCCAGTACTTC. This sequence encodes CASSPPGTSGETQYF.

This rearrangement joins TRBV18 to TRBJ1-1; 8 nucleotides align to TRBD1. Trimming at V came to 4 bases and at J to 5 bases, leaving 12 bases not matched to a gene. The CDR3 consists of 16 residues. Germline V gene lookup returns CDR1 KGHSH and CDR2 LQKENI. The CDR3 DNA follows: TGTGCCAGCTCACGAGCAGGACAGGGTGGGATTACTGAAGCTTTCTTT. Protein sequence: CASSRAGQGGITEAFF.

J is TRBJ1-4 and V is TRBV18, with no clear D. CDR1 KGHSH and CDR2 LQKENI come from the germline V gene. V was trimmed by 0 bases and J by 2 bases, leaving 7 bases between them. CDR3 length: 15 amino acids. The CDR3 spells CASSPPGGTNEKLFF. The CDR3 nucleotides read TGTGCCAGCTCACCACCAGGAGGCACTAATGAAAAACTGTTTTTT.

This clone has only a few counts. The rearrangement joins TRBV29-1 to TRBJ2-7; D perhaps matches TRBD1 (6 bases). This CDR3 is built from 15 residues. Trimming left V 3 bases short and J 0 bases short, with 15 bases between. Germline V lookup: CDR1 SQVTM, CDR2 ANQGSEA. CDR3: CSVEGGQGSSYEQYF. The CDR3 DNA follows: TGCAGCGTTGAGGGTGGCCAGGGGAGCTCCTACGAGCAGTACTTC.

The chain recombines TRBV20-1 with TRBJ2-3; D not certain. Germline loops: CDR1 DFQATT, CDR2 SNEGSKA (reference sequence). The CDR3 covers 10 residues. Trimming pared 6 bases from V and 5 bases from J, leaving 6 bases between. The CDR3 DNA follows: TGCAGTGCCTTAAAAGATACGCAGTATTTT. Its translation is CSALKDTQYF.

This clone showed up just once. The gene calls are TRBV21-1 and TRBJ2-2; the listed D gene, TRBD2, was not tested against the DNA. TRBV21-1 is a recognized pseudogene. The CDR3 length is 15 residues. CDR3 sequence reads: CASREVGRATGELFF. The CDR3, as DNA: TGTGCCAGCAGGGAGGTTGGGAGGGCCACCGGGGAGCTGTTTTTT.

The chain has TRBV10-1 and TRBJ1-4; 8 bases map to TRBD1. J lost 0 bases, V lost 6 bases, and 3 bases had no gene match. The V gene's germline CDR1 is WNHNN and CDR2 SYGVQD (reference sequence). This CDR3 region has 15 residues. The CDR3: CASRPGQATNEKLFF. The CDR3 nucleotides read TGCGCCAGCAGACCGGGACAGGCAACTAATGAAAAACTGTTTTTT.

The gene calls are TRBV10-1 and TRBJ2-1, with 8 bases identical to TRBD1. CDR1 and CDR2 (germline): WNHNN, SYGVQD (reference sequence). Unmatched junction bases numbered 7, after V lost 7 bases and J lost 2 bases. The CDR3 is 15 amino acids. CDR3 DNA sequence: TGCGCCAGCATTCTCCAGGGGGCCACCTACAATGAGCAGTTCTTC. Translated: CASILQGATYNEQFF.

This clone was seen a handful of times. The chain's CDR3 is CASSFPGRGYNEQFF. CDR3 bases: TGTGCCAGCAGCTTCCCCGGTAGAGGCTACAATGAGCAGTTCTTC. The chain recombines TRBV5-4 with TRBJ2-1; D is undetermined. Germline V gene sequence: CDR1 SGHNT, CDR2 YYREEE (reference sequence). The V end lost 2 bases, the J end lost 3 bases, and 12 bases lay between the germline ends. The CDR3 has 15 residues.

The CDR3 region is CASSLGTGEYNEQFF. The CDR3 DNA sequence: TGTGCCAGTAGTCTCGGGACAGGGGAATACAATGAGCAGTTCTTC. The chain couples TRBV19 to TRBJ2-1; the match to TRBD1 covers 10 bases. Trimming took 5 bases from V and 4 from J; bases not matched to a gene: 5. CDR3 size: 15 residues. Per the germline V gene, CDR1 is LNHDA and CDR2 is SQIVND (reference sequence).

This chain links TRBV5-4 with TRBJ1-2; no firm D call. In germline, CDR1 is SGHNT, CDR2 YYREEE (reference sequence). CDR3 length equals 13 residues. Trimming removed 0 bases from V and 2 bases from J, with 5 bases in between. CDR3 coding DNA: TGTGCCAGCAGCTTGGCCGGGAACTATGGCTACACCTTC. Its protein is CASSLAGNYGYTF.

This sequence joins TRBV7-9 and TRBJ1-1; 7 bases are shared with TRBD1. There are 14 residues in the CDR3. With V trimmed by 5 bases and J by 4 bases, 7 bases remained unmatched. Germline loops: CDR1 SEHNR, CDR2 FQNEAQ (reference sequence). The CDR3 region has the DNA TGTGCCAGCAGCCGCCCAGGGGGATCCACTGAAGCTTTCTTT. Residues: CASSRPGGSTEAFF. The full variable domain, with the rest looked up from reference TRBV7-9 and TRBJ1-1, is DTGVSQNPRHKITKRGQNVTFRCDPISEHNRLYWYRQTLGQGPEFLTYFQNEAQLEKSRLLSDRFSAERPKGSFSTLEIQRTEQGDSAMYLCASSRPGGSTEAFFGQGTRLTVV.

The chain employs TRBV6-5 and TRBJ1-2; 8 nucleotides line up with TRBD1. The CDR3 has 15 amino acids. V gave up 2 bases and J gave up 4 bases; unmatched junction bases: 6. Germline-derived CDR1 and CDR2 are MNHEY and SVGAGI. Written as DNA, the CDR3 is TGTGCCAGCAGTTACGCCGACAGGGGATCCTATGGCTACACCTTC. Protein sequence: CASSYADRGSYGYTF.

J is TRBJ2-4 and V is TRBV29-1; TRBD1 matches at 7 bases. V lost 6 bases and J lost 1; bases outside the gene matches: 3. CDR1 and CDR2 (germline): SQVTM, ANQGSEA. The CDR3 runs 13 residues. The CDR3 is CSVTTGAKNIQYF. CDR3 coding DNA: TGCAGCGTCACGACAGGGGCCAAAAACATTCAGTACTTC.

The sample holds a few counts of this clone. The CDR3 nucleotides are TGTGCCACCAGCAGGACTAGCGGGAGGGGTGAGCAGTTCTTC. This gives the protein CATSRTSGRGEQFF. The chain links TRBV15 to TRBJ2-1, with 14 bases matching TRBD2. Germline CDR1 is LNHNV and CDR2 is YYDKDF (reference sequence). V gave up 3 bases and J gave up 9 bases; unmatched junction bases: 1. The CDR3 has 14 residues.

This clone has more than one count but fewer than ten. V and J are TRBV7-2 and TRBJ2-1; 8 bases are a match to TRBD2. The germline CDR1 and CDR2 sequences are SGHTA and FQGNSA. The CDR3 is 15 amino acids. After removal of 2 bases from V and 4 bases from J, the junction contained 4 bases not matched to a gene. CDR3 loop: CASSLSSGGYNEQFF. DNA of the CDR3: TGTGCCAGCAGCTTATCAAGCGGGGGTTACAATGAGCAGTTCTTC.

V gene TRBV6-4 combines with J gene TRBJ2-5; a possible D gene is TRBD1 (6 bases). The J call is in doubt because the DNA end fits TRBJ2-7 better. The length of the CDR3 is 16 residues. Germline lookup yields CDR1 MRHNA and CDR2 SNTAGT. CDR3 loop: CASSAQKLRDTYEQYF. The CDR3 nucleotides are TGTGCCAGCAGTGCTCAGAAGCTTCGGGACACCTACGAGCAGTACTTC.

The chain links TRBV30 to TRBJ1-3; no definite D call. In germline, CDR1 is GTSNPN, CDR2 SVGIG (reference sequence). Trimming took off 0 bases at V and 0 bases at J, with 9 bases between the two ends. CDR3 length: 15 residues. The CDR3 region is CAWSVLGNSGNTIYF. CDR3 nucleotide sequence: TGTGCCTGGAGTGTACTAGGGAACTCTGGAAACACCATATATTTT.

The chain uses TRBV28 and TRBJ1-3, with 10 nucleotides matching TRBD1. Looked up from germline, CDR1 is MDHEN and CDR2 is SYDVKM. After removal of 6 bases from V and 3 bases from J, the junction contained 2 bases not matched to a gene. The CDR3 loop spans 14 amino acids. CDR3 DNA sequence: TGTGCCAGCAGGACAGGGGGCCATGGAAACACCATATATTTT. Translated, it gives CASRTGGHGNTIYF.